The 31 T cell receptor beta chains listed next were all sequenced from one sample in a study of cytomegalovirus exposure and HLA in healthy donors. Primers: 60 Vbeta forward and 13 Jbeta reverse. Data came from immunoSEQ multiplex PCR; TCRdb stores just in-frame clones and leaves some out. The table has some 130,000 clones, less than 90% seen once. Sequenced input: PBMCs. These receptors came from a man in his forties in good health and CMV-seronegative.

The genes are TRBV19 and TRBJ2-2; possible D gene TRBD1, 5 bases. Germline V lookup: CDR1 LNHDA, CDR2 SQIVND (reference sequence). CDR3 length: 15 amino acids. Deletions cut 4 bases from V and 0 bases from J, with 9 bases between. The CDR3 coding sequence is TGTGCCAGTAGTAGACAGTCTGCGAACACCGGGGAGCTGTTTTTT. Translated: CASSRQSANTGELFF. Full variable domain (rest looked up from reference TRBV19 and TRBJ2-2): DGGITQSPKYLFRKEGQNVTLSCEQNLNHDAMYWYRQDPGQGLRLIYYSQIVNDFQKGDIAEGYSVSREKKESFPLTVTSAQKNPTAFYLCASSRQSANTGELFFGEGSRLTVL.

The chain combines TRBV6-5 with TRBJ1-5; 9 bases are shared with TRBD1. The CDR3 is made up of 15 amino acids. Germline loops: CDR1 MNHEY, CDR2 SVGAGI. With 6 bases clipped from V and 7 bases from J, the junction kept 10 bases outside the gene matches. The CDR3 DNA reads as TGTGCCAGCAGACCGGACAGGGGTAATGGACAGCCCCAGCATTTT. Its translation is CASRPDRGNGQPQHF.

This chain links TRBV7-9 with TRBJ2-5, with 10 bases fitting TRBD2. Germline V gives CDR1 SEHNR, CDR2 FQNEAQ (reference sequence). V was pared by 5 bases and J by 5 bases, with 14 bases of the junction left unmatched. The CDR3 has 17 amino acids. CDR3 region: CASSLSWDSGRRETQYF. The CDR3 nucleotides read TGTGCCAGCAGCCTATCCTGGGATAGCGGGAGGCGGGAGACCCAGTACTTC.

The CDR3 reads CASSSDGSPNTGELFF. The CDR3, as DNA: TGCGCCAGCAGCTCTGACGGGTCACCCAACACCGGGGAGCTGTTTTTT. The chain is built from TRBV5-1 and TRBJ2-2; D is unresolved. In germline, CDR1 is SGHRS, CDR2 YFSETQ. V was shortened by 3 bases and J by 2 bases, with 14 bases between the two germline ends. CDR3 size: 16 residues.

The chain uses TRBV28 and TRBJ2-7; D remains ambiguous. The CDR3 is made up of 12 amino acids. V shed 6 bases and J shed 0 bases, with 6 bases lying between them. CDR1 is MDHEN, CDR2 SYDVKM, per germline. CDR3: CASRADSYEQYF. Written as DNA, the CDR3 is TGTGCCAGCAGGGCGGACTCCTACGAGCAGTACTTC.

The chain combines TRBV11-3 with TRBJ2-7; D not resolved. In germline, CDR1 is SGHNT, CDR2 YENEEA. The CDR3 runs 14 residues. The ends were cut back, 5 bases at V and 2 bases at J, with 13 bases in the middle. The CDR3 DNA follows: TGTGCCAGCAGCACCTCACAGTTCCCCTACGAGCAGTACTTC. This gives the protein CASSTSQFPYEQYF. Full variable domain (rest looked up from reference TRBV11-3 and TRBJ2-7): EAGVVQSPRYKIIEKKQPVAFWCNPISGHNTLYWYLQNLGQGPELLIRYENEEAVDDSQLPKDRFSAERLKGVDSTLKIQPAELGDSAVYLCASSTSQFPYEQYFGPGTRLTVT.

This clone was detected a few times. The chain links TRBV7-2 to TRBJ2-3; TRBD2 matches 11 bases. The germline V gene encodes CDR1 SGHTA and CDR2 FQGNSA. The CDR3 spans 16 residues. V lost 1 base and J lost 5; bases outside the gene matches: 5. CDR3: CASSLVSGRAIDTQYF. For the CDR3, the DNA is TGTGCCAGCAGCTTAGTTAGCGGGAGGGCCATAGATACGCAGTATTTT.

The J gene is TRBJ1-1, the V gene TRBV30; D is undetermined. The germline CDR1 and CDR2 sequences are GTSNPN and SVGIG (reference sequence). The CDR3 is 12 residues long. V was shortened by 5 bases and J by 0 bases, with 7 bases between the two germline ends. The CDR3 DNA sequence: TGTGCCTGGGAAGGAGTGAACACTGAAGCTTTCTTT. Its protein is CAWEGVNTEAFF.

The J gene is TRBJ2-2, the V gene TRBV2; 10 bases agree with TRBD1. In germline, CDR1 is SNHLY, CDR2 FYNNEI. The CDR3 extends over 14 amino acids. Unmatched junction bases numbered 0, after V lost 3 bases and J lost 5 bases. The CDR3, as DNA: TGTGCCAGCAGTGAGGGACAGGGGACCGGGGAGCTGTTTTTT. It specifies CASSEGQGTGELFF.

The gene calls are TRBV9 and TRBJ2-3; TRBD2 aligns across 12 bases. The CDR3 sequence is 17 residues long. Germline V gives CDR1 SGDLS, CDR2 YYNGEE. V lost 3 bases, J lost 2 bases, and 7 bases stayed unmatched. The CDR3 loop is CASSAPLAGGFTDTQYF. DNA for the CDR3: TGTGCCAGCAGCGCTCCGCTAGCGGGGGGGTTCACAGATACGCAGTATTTT.

The genes are TRBV2 and TRBJ1-1, with D uncertain. The CDR3 sequence is 14 residues long. Trimming cost V 4 bases and J 0 bases, with 9 bases left between them. From germline, CDR1 is SNHLY and CDR2 FYNNEI. This chain's CDR3 is CASSATVMNTEAFF. The CDR3 coding sequence is TGTGCCAGCAGTGCAACAGTCATGAACACTGAAGCTTTCTTT.

J is TRBJ2-7 and V is TRBV7-9; 9 nucleotides align to TRBD1. In germline, CDR1 is SEHNR, CDR2 FQNEAQ (reference sequence). V lost 2 bases, J lost 3 bases, and 8 bases stayed unmatched. The CDR3 is 16 residues long. The CDR3 spells CASSLSTGQGHYEQYF. DNA for the CDR3: TGTGCCAGCAGCTTATCCACGGGACAGGGTCACTACGAGCAGTACTTC.

CDR3 sequence: CASREQGIYNSPLHF. CDR3 DNA sequence: TGTGCCAGCAGGGAACAGGGGATTTATAATTCACCCCTCCACTTT. The genes are TRBV6-1 and TRBJ1-6, with 7 bases aligning to TRBD1. Germline V lookup: CDR1 MNHNS, CDR2 SASEGT. V trimming: 6 bases; J trimming: 4 bases; junction bases outside the gene matches: 6. This CDR3 is built from 15 residues.

This clone was seen more than once but under ten times. V is TRBV19 and J is TRBJ2-1, with 10 nucleotides matching TRBD2. The CDR3 consists of 14 residues. Per the germline V gene, CDR1 is LNHDA and CDR2 is SQIVND (reference sequence). The trim removed 8 bases at V and 7 bases at J, leaving 8 bases unmatched. The CDR3 coding sequence is TGTGCCAGTCCGAGTAGCGGGAGGAGGAATGAGCAGTTCTTC. Protein product: CASPSSGRRNEQFF.

The rearrangement uses TRBV5-6 and TRBJ2-5; 9 bases line up with TRBD1. With V trimmed by 5 bases and J by 5 bases, 4 bases remained unmatched. The germline V gene has CDR1 SGHDT and CDR2 YYEEEE. The CDR3 consists of 13 residues. The CDR3 nucleotides read TGTGCCAGCAGGGGACAGGGTAGGGAGACCCAGTACTTC. Amino acid sequence: CASRGQGRETQYF.

V gene TRBV5-1 combines with J gene TRBJ2-7, with D hard to call. The CDR3 length is 16 residues. Germline V gene lookup returns CDR1 SGHRS and CDR2 YFSETQ. Deletions cut 0 bases from V and 0 bases from J, with 13 bases between. The CDR3 coding sequence is TGCGCCAGCAGCTTGGCCACAGACCCCAGCTCCTACGAGCAGTACTTC. Protein: CASSLATDPSSYEQYF.

The J gene is TRBJ1-5, the V gene TRBV14; D might be TRBD1 (6 bases). Trimming took 7 bases from V and 2 from J, leaving 21 bases between them. Germline loops: CDR1 SGHDN, CDR2 FVKESK. The CDR3 consists of 17 residues. CDR3: CASKDRNLFIGNQPQHF. CDR3 in DNA: TGTGCCAGCAAAGACAGGAATCTTTTTATCGGCAATCAGCCCCAGCATTTT.

This clone was seen a few times. V usage is TRBV27 and J usage is TRBJ1-1, with TRBD1 as a possible D gene (6 bases). This CDR3 has 14 amino acids. Trimming shortened V by 4 bases and J by 0 bases, and 9 bases separated the two germline ends. Germline V CDR1 and CDR2: MNHEY, SMNVEV (reference sequence). The CDR3 here is CASSWDTMNTEAFF. CDR3 DNA: TGTGCCAGCAGTTGGGACACGATGAACACTGAAGCTTTCTTT.

V usage is TRBV6-5 and J usage is TRBJ1-5; no clear D gene. Germline lookup yields CDR1 MNHEY and CDR2 SVGAGI. Trimming stripped 6 bases from V and 2 bases from J, with 14 bases between. This CDR3 contains 15 residues. The CDR3 region has the DNA TGTGCCAGCAGCCCCGGTCCCGGGGGCAATCAGCCCCAGCATTTT. Amino acids: CASSPGPGGNQPQHF.

The chain couples TRBV6-1 to TRBJ2-3; D is ambiguous. In germline, CDR1 is MNHNS, CDR2 SASEGT. Trimming took 6 bases from V and 4 from J, leaving 8 bases between them. The CDR3 has 12 amino acids. CDR3 DNA: TGTGCCAGCAGGAAGGAGTCAGATACGCAGTATTTT. It is translated as CASRKESDTQYF.

This chain joins TRBV28 and TRBJ1-6; 7 bases fit TRBD1. V shed 6 bases, J shed 2 bases, and the junction held 4 bases outside the gene matches. Germline CDR1 reads MDHEN; CDR2 reads SYDVKM. There are 15 residues in the CDR3. CDR3 DNA: TGTGCCAGCAGCCTCAGGGGGACCTATAATTCACCCCTCCACTTT. Translation: CASSLRGTYNSPLHF.

A single count supports this clone. The chain couples TRBV29-1 to TRBJ2-7, with TRBD1 matching over 8 bases. Germline V lookup: CDR1 SQVTM, CDR2 ANQGSEA. The CDR3 has 14 amino acids. V lost 4 bases and J lost 0; bases outside the gene matches: 5. CDR3: CSVVTDRASYEQYF. The CDR3 nucleotides are TGCAGCGTTGTGACGGACAGGGCCTCCTACGAGCAGTACTTC.

The V and J genes are TRBV12-2 and TRBJ2-7; TRBD2, as called in the table, went unchecked against the DNA. TRBV12-2 is termed a pseudogene. The CDR3 covers 16 residues. The CDR3 nucleotides read TGTGCAAGTCGCTTAGCGCCTCTAGCGGGAGGAAAGGTGCAGTACTTC. Amino acids: CASRLAPLAGGKVQYF.

This clone was picked up a small number of times. The chain recombines TRBV5-6 with TRBJ1-2, with 7 bases matching TRBD1. This CDR3 contains 16 residues. Germline CDR1 is SGHDT and CDR2 is YYEEEE. J was trimmed by 0 bases and V by 0 bases; bases with no gene match: 5. CDR3 coding DNA: TGTGCCAGCAGCTTGGTAGGGACAGCCTCTAACTATGGCTACACCTTC. Translation gives CASSLVGTASNYGYTF.

The chain has TRBV12-5 and TRBJ1-4, with no clear D. With 0 bases removed from V and 0 bases from J, the gap between germline ends came to 8 bases. CDR3 length equals 16 residues. CDR1 LGHNT and CDR2 FRNRAP come from the germline V gene. The CDR3 loop is CASGLVLGSTNEKLFF. CDR3 nucleotide sequence: TGTGCTAGTGGTTTGGTACTCGGGTCAACTAATGAAAAACTGTTTTTT.

The chain is built from TRBV5-1 and TRBJ1-3; 7 bases line up with TRBD1. CDR1 and CDR2 (germline): SGHRS, YFSETQ. The CDR3 totals 14 residues. V shed 4 bases, J shed 4 bases, and the junction held 5 bases outside the gene matches. Here the CDR3 reads CASSQTGDGNTIYF. CDR3 nucleotides: TGCGCCAGCAGCCAAACAGGGGACGGAAACACCATATATTTT.

The rearrangement joins TRBV29-1 to TRBJ2-7; D ambiguous. The V end lost 6 bases, the J end lost 3 bases, and 15 bases lay between the germline ends. Germline CDR1 reads SQVTM; CDR2 reads ANQGSEA. This CDR3 spans 13 amino acids. In DNA form, the CDR3 reads TGCAGCGTCCAACGGGTCCAAAGCTACGAGCAGTACTTC. Encoded protein: CSVQRVQSYEQYF.

The chain joins TRBV7-2 to TRBJ2-3; 10 bases map to TRBD2. The CDR3 runs to 16 residues. Germline lookup yields CDR1 SGHTA and CDR2 FQGNSA. V lost 5 bases to trimming and J lost 4 bases; unmatched junction nucleotides: 9. CDR3 protein: CASSPVAGGTADTQYF. DNA of the CDR3: TGTGCCAGCAGCCCTGTAGCGGGGGGTACGGCAGATACGCAGTATTTT.

The gene calls are TRBV19 and TRBJ2-3, with 9 bases that match TRBD2. The CDR3 extends over 16 amino acids. V was clipped by 5 bases and J by 4 bases; unmatched bases: 10. Per germline, CDR1 LNHDA and CDR2 SQIVND (reference sequence). CDR3 coding DNA: TGTGCCAGTAGTCCTTCCGGCGGGAGGGCAGCAGATACGCAGTATTTT. Amino acids: CASSPSGGRAADTQYF.

The J gene is TRBJ2-7, the V gene TRBV2, with TRBD1 identical over 7 bases. The CDR3 contains 13 residues. V shed 6 bases, J shed 7 bases, and the junction held 9 bases outside the gene matches. Per the germline V gene, CDR1 is SNHLY and CDR2 is FYNNEI. CDR3: CASSTDRVGEQYF. The DNA of the CDR3 is TGTGCCAGCAGCACCGACAGGGTGGGGGAGCAGTACTTC.

This clone was observed a single time. This chain links TRBV7-9 with TRBJ2-1; maybe TRBD2 (6 bases). The V gene's germline CDR1 is SEHNR and CDR2 FQNEAQ (reference sequence). V shed 4 bases and J shed 5 bases, with 15 bases lying between them. The CDR3 loop spans 15 amino acids. The CDR3 sequence is CASSYDLRGNNEQFF. In DNA form, the CDR3 reads TGTGCCAGCAGCTATGACTTGCGGGGAAACAATGAGCAGTTCTTC.